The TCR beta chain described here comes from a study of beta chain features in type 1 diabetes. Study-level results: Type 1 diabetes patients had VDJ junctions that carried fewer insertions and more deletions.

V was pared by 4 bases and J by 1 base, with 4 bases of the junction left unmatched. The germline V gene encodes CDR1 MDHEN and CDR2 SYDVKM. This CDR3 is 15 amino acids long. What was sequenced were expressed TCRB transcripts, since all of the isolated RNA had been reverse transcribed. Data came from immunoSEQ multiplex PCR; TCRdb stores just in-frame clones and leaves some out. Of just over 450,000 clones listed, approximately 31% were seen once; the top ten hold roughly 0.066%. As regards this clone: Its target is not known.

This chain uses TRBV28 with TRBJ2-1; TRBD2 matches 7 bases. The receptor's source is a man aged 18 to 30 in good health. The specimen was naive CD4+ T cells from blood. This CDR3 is CASSSWTRSYNEQFF. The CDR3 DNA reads TGTGCCAGCAGTTCGTGGACTAGATCCTACAATGAGCAGTTCTTC.